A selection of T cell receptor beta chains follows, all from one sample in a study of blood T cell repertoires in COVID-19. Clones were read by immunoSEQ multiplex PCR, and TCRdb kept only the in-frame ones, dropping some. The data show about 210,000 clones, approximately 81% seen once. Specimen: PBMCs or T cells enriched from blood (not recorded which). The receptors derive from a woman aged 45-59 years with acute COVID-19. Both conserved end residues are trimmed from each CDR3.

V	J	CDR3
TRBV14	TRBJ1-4	ASSLLTNEKLF
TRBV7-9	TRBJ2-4	ASSAATGVNIQY
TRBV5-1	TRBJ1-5	ASSLNWPGQPQH
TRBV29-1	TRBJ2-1	SVNGQGLGNEQF
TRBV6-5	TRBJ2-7	ASSTLAGVREQY
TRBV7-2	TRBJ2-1	ASSSPTSGDSYNEQF
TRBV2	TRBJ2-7	ASSERRNPRGNEQY
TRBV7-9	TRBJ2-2	ASSPNIGAGGNTGELF
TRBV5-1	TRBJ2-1	ASSWQAWYNEQF
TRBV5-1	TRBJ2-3	ASSLVGGSTDTQY
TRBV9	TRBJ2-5	ASSVAGGTGVETQY
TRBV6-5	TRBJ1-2	ASSTITGGIYGYT
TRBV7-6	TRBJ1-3	ASSSAGTKGNTIY
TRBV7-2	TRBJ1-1	ASSLSPQGTEAF
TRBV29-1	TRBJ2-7	SVEELKGLAGSGEQY
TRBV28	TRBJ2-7	ASSGTGTGLDEQY
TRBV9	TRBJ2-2	ASSVVSGANTGELF
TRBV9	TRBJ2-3	ASSARTGEGNTQY
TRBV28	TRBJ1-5	ASSFRGRQH
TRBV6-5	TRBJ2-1	ALRRENYNEQF
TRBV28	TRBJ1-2	ASITGANYGYT
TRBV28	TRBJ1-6	ASSPGRIPGIPLH
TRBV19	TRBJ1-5	ASSIDGQGYQPQH
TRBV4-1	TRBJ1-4	ASSQTGQDNEKLF
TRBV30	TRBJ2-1	AWSVWAERGNEQF
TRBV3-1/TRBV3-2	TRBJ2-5	ASSPPPSRETQY
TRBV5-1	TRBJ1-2	ASSFAGTDYGYT
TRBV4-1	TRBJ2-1	ASSPTGIGNEQF
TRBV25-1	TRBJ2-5	ASSGGGKETQY
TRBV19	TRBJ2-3	ASSTNSGRVTQY
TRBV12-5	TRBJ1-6	ASGLWDLGSPLH
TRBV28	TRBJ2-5	ASSLRVGGAETQY
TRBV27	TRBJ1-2	ASSFDSRYGYT
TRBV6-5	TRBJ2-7	ASSYWDRSSYEQY
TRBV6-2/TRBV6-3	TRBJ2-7	ASSWGSTQGDDEQY
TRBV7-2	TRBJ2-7	ASSLAGGRSEQY
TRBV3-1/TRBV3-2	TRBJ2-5	ASSQALSRVETQY
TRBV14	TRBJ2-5	ASSEGQGETQY
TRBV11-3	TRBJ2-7	ASSLGLPYEQY
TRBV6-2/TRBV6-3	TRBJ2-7	ASSTGLAGRGEQY
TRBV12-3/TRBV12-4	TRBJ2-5	ASTGEETQY
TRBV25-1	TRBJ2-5	ASSEFSLSETQY
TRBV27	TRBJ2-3	ASSLRTSGRGDTDTQY